Below, 31 T cell receptor beta chains from the same sample are listed, as sequenced in a study of cytomegalovirus exposure and HLA in healthy donors. PCR amplification relied on 60 Vbeta primers (plus 13 Jbeta primers). Repertoires were generated with immunoSEQ multiplex PCR, while TCRdb's copy carries only in-frame clones and drops some. Of 150,000 to 200,000 clones listed, roughly 79% are singletons. The sample taken for sequencing was PBMCs. These receptors all stem from a middle-aged woman in good health and CMV-seronegative.

The genes are TRBV6-1 and TRBJ2-3, with 8 positions matching TRBD2. V shed 4 bases and J 6 bases; nucleotides not matched to a gene: 6. This CDR3 spans 14 amino acids. Germline lookup yields CDR1 MNHNS and CDR2 SASEGT. Here the CDR3 reads CASSAGGGTDTQYF. CDR3 nucleotide sequence: TGTGCCAGCAGTGCGGGGGGGGGTACCGATACGCAGTATTTT.

The CDR3 nucleotides are TGTGCCAGCAGCCGCCGGCAGGGTGGTCGTCTTACGCAGTATTTT. Residues: CASSRRQGGRLTQYF. The chain has TRBV11-2 and TRBJ2-3, with a possible D match to TRBD1 (5 bases). With 5 bases removed from V and 8 bases from J, the gap between germline ends came to 20 bases. The CDR3 spans 15 residues. The germline V gene has CDR1 SGHAT and CDR2 FQNNGV.

The chain joins TRBV6-5 to TRBJ2-1; D might be TRBD1 (6 bases). The CDR3 loop spans 15 amino acids. V lost 1 base to trimming and J lost 5 bases, with 12 bases between them. The V gene's germline CDR1 is MNHEY and CDR2 SVGAGI. CDR3: CASSYFSGADNEQFF. Here the CDR3 DNA reads TGTGCCAGCAGTTACTTCTCAGGGGCGGACAATGAGCAGTTCTTC.

This clone has a handful of counts. The rearrangement links TRBV28 to TRBJ1-5; D ambiguous. The germline gives CDR1 MDHEN, CDR2 SYDVKM. The V and J ends lost 7 bases and 7 bases respectively, with 14 bases between them. The CDR3 runs 13 residues. DNA of the CDR3: TGTGCCAGCATTTCCGATTTGGCCCAGCCCCAGCATTTT. This encodes CASISDLAQPQHF.

This chain joins TRBV5-6 and TRBJ2-2, with 14 bases aligning to TRBD2. The CDR3 is 18 amino acids. Per germline, CDR1 SGHDT and CDR2 YYEEEE. V was clipped by 0 bases and J by 3 bases; unmatched bases: 4. This CDR3 is CASSLEGTSGRHTGELFF. CDR3 nucleotide sequence: TGTGCCAGCAGCTTGGAGGGGACTAGCGGGAGACACACCGGGGAGCTGTTTTTT.

This chain uses TRBV18 with TRBJ2-7, with 9 bases that match TRBD1. Trimming removed 6 bases from V and 4 bases from J; junction bases left unmatched: 10. CDR3 length equals 15 residues. Germline CDR1 and CDR2: KGHSH and LQKENI. The CDR3 sequence: CASSLTGQGTYEQYF. The CDR3 DNA reads TGTGCCAGCTCGCTTACGGGACAGGGTACATACGAGCAGTACTTC.

This clone was seen more than once but under ten times. The chain has TRBV11-3 and TRBJ2-1; the match to TRBD2 covers 12 bases. The CDR3 extends over 14 amino acids. The germline CDR1 and CDR2 sequences are SGHNT and YENEEA. The trim removed 8 bases at V and 7 bases at J, leaving 6 bases unmatched. The CDR3 DNA follows: TGTGCCAGCGGACGACTAGCGGGGGCAAATGAGCAGTTCTTC. Amino acid sequence: CASGRLAGANEQFF.

A few counts support this clone. The chain is built from TRBV5-1 and TRBJ2-3, with TRBD2 identical over 11 bases. CDR3 length equals 16 residues. J lost 3 bases, V lost 0 bases, and 3 bases had no gene match. Per the germline V gene, CDR1 is SGHRS and CDR2 is YFSETQ. This chain's CDR3 is CASSLAWTSGTDTQYF. For the CDR3, the DNA is TGCGCCAGCAGCTTGGCCTGGACTAGCGGGACAGATACGCAGTATTTT.

The chain has TRBV28 and TRBJ2-7; 7 nucleotides agree with TRBD1. V was pared by 3 bases and J by 2 bases, with 4 bases of the junction left unmatched. In germline, CDR1 is MDHEN, CDR2 SYDVKM. The CDR3 runs 14 residues. DNA for the CDR3: TGTGCCAGCAGTTTGGGACAGATGACCTACGAGCAGTACTTC. Amino acids: CASSLGQMTYEQYF.

The J gene is TRBJ2-2, the V gene TRBV29-1; D not resolved. CDR1 is SQVTM, CDR2 ANQGSEA, per germline. Trimming took 4 bases from V and 4 from J, leaving 4 bases between them. This CDR3 is 11 amino acids long. The CDR3 DNA reads as TGCAGCGTTGCTAGCACCGGGGAGCTGTTTTTT. Translating gives CSVASTGELFF.

V usage is TRBV21-1 and J usage is TRBJ1-2; the table's D call TRBD1 went unverified against the DNA. TRBV21-1 is reported as a pseudogene. CDR3 length: 15 amino acids. This chain's CDR3 is CASSKGGQLVYGYTF. For the CDR3, the DNA is TGTGCCAGCAGCAAAGGGGGACAGCTCGTCTATGGCTACACCTTC.

The J gene is TRBJ2-7, the V gene TRBV30; 7 bases align to TRBD2. Germline V gene lookup returns CDR1 GTSNPN and CDR2 SVGIG (reference sequence). V lost 3 bases and J lost 0; bases outside the gene matches: 5. The CDR3 length is 14 residues. Here the CDR3 reads CAWRLSSGSYEQYF. In DNA form, the CDR3 reads TGTGCCTGGAGGCTGTCTAGCGGCTCCTACGAGCAGTACTTC.

Written as DNA, the CDR3 is TGTGCCAGCAGTCCAGAGGCCCGGAAAGAGACCCAGTACTTC. Amino acids: CASSPEARKETQYF. The J gene is TRBJ2-5, the V gene TRBV6-6; no clear D gene. This CDR3 is 14 amino acids long. The germline V gene encodes CDR1 MNHNY and CDR2 SVGAGI (reference sequence). Trimming took off 5 bases at V and 3 bases at J, with 13 bases between the two ends.

This chain uses TRBV6-5 with TRBJ2-1, with 8 nucleotides matching TRBD2. V lost 3 bases to trimming and J lost 4 bases; unmatched junction nucleotides: 5. CDR1 is MNHEY, CDR2 SVGAGI, per germline. The CDR3 is 15 residues long. CDR3 region: CASSYTSGPYNEQFF. Here the CDR3 DNA reads TGTGCCAGCAGTTATACTAGCGGCCCATACAATGAGCAGTTCTTC.

The V gene is TRBV6-1, the J gene TRBJ2-7; possibly TRBD2 for D (5 bases). Germline CDR1 is MNHNS and CDR2 is SASEGT. CDR3 length equals 13 residues. Trimming shortened V by 6 bases and J by 6 bases, and 15 bases separated the two germline ends. The CDR3 DNA reads TGTGCCAGCAGGACTGTCCTTGGAGGCGAGCAGTACTTC. Translating gives CASRTVLGGEQYF.

This clone was detected a few times. The chain couples TRBV5-1 to TRBJ2-1; 9 positions match TRBD2. CDR3 length equals 16 residues. V shed 0 bases, J shed 4 bases, and the junction held 5 bases outside the gene matches. Per the germline V gene, CDR1 is SGHRS and CDR2 is YFSETQ. The CDR3 nucleotides are TGCGCCAGCAGCTTGGGAGGTAGCGGGGGTTACAATGAGCAGTTCTTC. Amino acids: CASSLGGSGGYNEQFF.

J is TRBJ2-3 and V is TRBV29-1; possible D gene TRBD2, 7 bases. Deletions cut 7 bases from V and 3 bases from J, with 17 bases between. CDR1 is SQVTM, CDR2 ANQGSEA, per germline. The CDR3 consists of 14 residues. The CDR3 sequence: CSAPKGGGTDTQYF. The CDR3 region has the DNA TGCAGCGCCCCGAAGGGGGGAGGGACAGATACGCAGTATTTT.

In this sample, this clone turned up a few times. The genes are TRBV19 and TRBJ2-7; 7 bases fit TRBD2. The CDR3 has 14 amino acids. Germline CDR1 and CDR2: LNHDA and SQIVND (reference sequence). V shed 8 bases and J 0 bases; nucleotides not matched to a gene: 7. As DNA, the CDR3 is TGTGCCAGTTCCTACGGGGGGAGCTCCTACGAGCAGTACTTC. This encodes CASSYGGSSYEQYF.

This sequence joins TRBV5-1 and TRBJ2-5; D possibly corresponds to TRBD1 (5 bases). V was clipped by 3 bases and J by 3 bases, with 9 bases between them. Per germline, CDR1 SGHRS and CDR2 YFSETQ. There are 13 residues in the CDR3. CDR3 DNA sequence: TGCGCCAGCAGCTCACAAGGGGAAGAGACCCAGTACTTC. Its translation: CASSSQGEETQYF.

The V call is TRBV9, the J call TRBJ1-2; TRBD1 agrees at 9 bases. CDR1 and CDR2 from the germline V gene are SGDLS and YYNGEE. Trimming cost V 3 bases and J 5 bases; bases outside gene matches: 5. The CDR3 totals 14 residues. The CDR3 loop reads CASSETGGAYGYTF. The CDR3, as DNA: TGTGCCAGCAGCGAAACAGGGGGCGCTTATGGCTACACCTTC. The variable domain in full, completed from reference TRBV9 and TRBJ1-2, reads DSGVTQTPKHLITATGQRVTLRCSPRSGDLSVYWYQQSLDQGLQFLIQYYNGEERAKGNILERFSAQQFPDLHSELNLSSLELGDSALYFCASSETGGAYGYTFGSGTRLTVV.

The CDR3 protein is CAQNKAGPDEQFF. CDR3 nucleotides: TGTGCCCAAAATAAAGCGGGACCGGATGAGCAGTTCTTC. This chain links TRBV30 with TRBJ2-1; 7 bases map to TRBD2. V lost 8 bases and J lost 8; bases outside the gene matches: 12. Germline CDR1 GTSNPN, CDR2 SVGIG (reference sequence). The CDR3 is 13 residues long.

CDR3 DNA sequence: TGTGCCAGCAGGGCGGGACAGGGTAGAATGTACGGGGAGCTGTTTTTT. It codes for CASRAGQGRMYGELFF. The gene calls are TRBV2 and TRBJ2-2, with 9 bases identical to TRBD1. Germline assignment: CDR1 SNHLY and CDR2 FYNNEI. J was trimmed by 7 bases and V by 6 bases; bases with no gene match: 12. The CDR3 contains 16 residues.

The rearrangement joins TRBV6-1 to TRBJ1-2; 12 bases align to TRBD1. Germline values: CDR1 MNHNS, CDR2 SASEGT. V shed 2 bases, J shed 5 bases, and the junction held 6 bases outside the gene matches. This CDR3 has 16 residues. The CDR3 DNA follows: TGTGCCAGCAGTGAAACGGGACAGGGGGCTTGGTATGGCTACACCTTC. This translates into CASSETGQGAWYGYTF.

The gene calls are TRBV28 and TRBJ2-7, with D possibly TRBD1 on 6 matching bases. V was pared by 6 bases and J by 1 base, with 7 bases between. CDR1 is MDHEN, CDR2 SYDVKM, per germline. The CDR3 is 12 amino acids. The DNA for the CDR3 is TGTGCCAGCAGAACAGGGTCCTACGAGCAGTACTTC. Its translation: CASRTGSYEQYF. Supplemented by reference TRBV28 and TRBJ2-7, the full variable domain reads DVKVTQSSRYLVKRTGEKVFLECVQDMDHENMFWYRQDPGLGLRLIYFSYDVKMKEKGDIPEGYSVSREKKERFSLILESASTNQTSMYLCASRTGSYEQYFGPGTRLTVT.

CDR3 sequence (DNA): TGTGCCAGCAGCCAAGACCAGCGGGAGCCTTTAGGCACCGGGGAGCTGTTTTTT. As protein: CASSQDQREPLGTGELFF. The chain recombines TRBV14 with TRBJ2-2; 8 nucleotides align to TRBD2. The CDR3 is made up of 18 amino acids. Germline loops: CDR1 SGHDN, CDR2 FVKESK. The V gene end was trimmed by 0 bases and the J gene end by 4 bases; junction bases not matched to a gene: 10.

This chain links TRBV27 with TRBJ1-2, with TRBD1 matching 9 bases. J lost 8 bases, V lost 5 bases, and 12 bases had no gene match. Germline CDR1 MNHEY, CDR2 SMNVEV (reference sequence). The CDR3 consists of 15 residues. CDR3 in DNA: TGTGCCAGCAGTCCACTACCGGACAGGGGAGGCGGCTACACCTTC. Its protein is CASSPLPDRGGGYTF.

The V gene is TRBV28, the J gene TRBJ2-5; TRBD2 matches 14 bases. V gave up 3 bases and J gave up 3 bases; unmatched junction bases: 6. There are 17 residues in the CDR3. Germline assignment: CDR1 MDHEN and CDR2 SYDVKM. The CDR3 bases are TGTGCCAGCAGTTTCGGGACTAGCGGGAGAATGGAAGAGACCCAGTACTTC. Translation gives CASSFGTSGRMEETQYF.

This chain links TRBV29-1 with TRBJ2-2; possible D gene TRBD1, 7 bases. The germline gives CDR1 SQVTM, CDR2 ANQGSEA. The germline V and J ends were trimmed by 7 bases and 7 bases, with 25 bases remaining between them. The CDR3 consists of 16 residues. The CDR3 loop is CSAQGGAGGISGELFF. Here the CDR3 DNA reads TGCAGCGCCCAGGGCGGCGCAGGGGGGATCAGCGGGGAGCTGTTTTTT.

This chain connects TRBV11-2 to TRBJ1-2; D may be TRBD1 (5 bases). The CDR3 spans 14 residues. Germline V gene data show CDR1 as SGHAT and CDR2 as FQNNGV. Trimming took 1 base from V and 2 from J, leaving 8 bases between them. CDR3 DNA sequence: TGTGCCAGCAGCTTAGGGGCAGGGAACTATGGCTACACCTTC. Protein sequence: CASSLGAGNYGYTF.

The chain has TRBV5-5 and TRBJ1-2, with TRBD1 as a possible D gene (6 bases). The CDR3 sequence is 15 residues long. Germline values: CDR1 SGHKS, CDR2 YYEKEE (reference sequence). V was cut by 2 bases and J by 9 bases, with 20 bases left in between. The CDR3 DNA follows: TGTGCCAGCAGCTTCCGGGACACAGGGAGACTAAGCTACACCTTC. The encoded protein is CASSFRDTGRLSYTF.

This chain joins TRBV6-1 and TRBJ2-3; 8 positions match TRBD1. The germline gives CDR1 MNHNS, CDR2 SASEGT. This CDR3 is built from 15 residues. Trimming took 5 bases from V and 7 from J; bases not matched to a gene: 11. CDR3 sequence reads: CASSRGQEPSNTQYF. CDR3 nucleotides: TGTGCCAGCAGTAGGGGACAGGAACCGAGCAATACGCAGTATTTT.